These T cell receptor beta chains were read from a single sample in a study of CD8+ T cells in alopecia areata. Generated by immunoSEQ multiplex PCR, the TCRdb table keeps only in-frame clones and is missing some. The sample lists 90,000 to 150,000 clones; around 53% were seen once. Material: CD4+ T cells sorted from blood, obtained at week 4, from a patient treated with tofacitinib. The receptor set was obtained from a human donor with alopecia areata. Each CDR3 is given with its conserved first and last residue. The D gene is left open where the match is weak. Size values are once, few and many counts, or a class for expanded clones, and some rows have none.

v_call	clone_size	j_call	d_call	cdr3_aa	cdr3_nt
TRBV7-6	.	TRBJ1-4	.	CASSLEVGRGGKLFF	TGTGCCAGCAGCTTAGAGGTCGGCAGGGGAGGAAAACTGTTTTTT
TRBV2	few	TRBJ2-1	.	CASSVSFNEQFF	TGTGCCAGCAGTGTATCGTTCAATGAGCAGTTCTTC
TRBV19	.	TRBJ2-3	TRBD1	CATGTGGTDTQYF	TGTGCCACTGGGACAGGGGGAACAGATACGCAGTATTTT
TRBV5-6	.	TRBJ2-1	.	CASSRYNEQFF	TGTGCCAGCAGCCGCTACAATGAGCAGTTCTTC
TRBV5-6	.	TRBJ1-1	.	CASSLLGPNTEAFF	TGTGCCAGCAGCTTGCTCGGGCCTAACACTGAAGCTTTCTTT
TRBV18	.	TRBJ2-7	.	CASSPPYSLYEQYF	TGTGCCAGCTCACCACCCTACAGTCTCTACGAGCAGTACTTC
TRBV29-1	few	TRBJ1-1	.	CSVAPTGSPEAFF	TGCAGCGTTGCCCCGACAGGAAGTCCTGAAGCTTTCTTT
TRBV29-1	.	TRBJ1-2	.	CSVSLRAAAYGYTF	TGCAGCGTAAGCTTGAGAGCGGCTGCCTATGGCTACACCTTC
TRBV4-2	medium-sized	TRBJ1-2	.	CASSQSAYGYTF	TGTGCCAGCAGCCAATCGGCCTATGGCTACACCTTC
TRBV15	few	TRBJ1-4	TRBD1	CATSGGQGINEKLFF	TGTGCCACCAGCGGCGGACAGGGGATTAATGAAAAACTGTTTTTT